A selection of T cell receptor beta chains follows, all from one sample in a study of tumor-infiltrating lymphocytes in localized non-small cell lung cancer. Clones were read by immunoSEQ multiplex PCR, and TCRdb kept only the in-frame ones, dropping some. The sample gives roughly 7,000 clones, just under 65% of which show up once; about 13% is in the top ten. Material: uninvolved lung tissue not adjacent to the tumor. The receptors stem from a human donor with non-small cell lung cancer. Both conserved end residues are part of each CDR3. The D gene is left open where the match is weak. Size tells how often a clone was seen (once, few, many) or the class of an expanded clone, and some rows leave it out.

v_call,j_call,cdr3_length,d_call,clone_size,cdr3_aa,cdr3_nt
TRBV7-8,TRBJ1-1,16,NA,NA,CASSLVGGTYGTEAFF,TGTGCCAGCAGCTTAGTTGGAGGGACGTATGGCACTGAAGCTTTCTTT
TRBV13,TRBJ1-1,11,NA,few,CASSFDTEAFF,TGTGCCAGCAGCTTTGACACTGAAGCTTTCTTT
TRBV11-3,TRBJ1-1,13,NA,NA,CASSLDGRFEAFF,TGTGCCAGCAGCTTAGATGGTCGATTTGAAGCTTTCTTT
TRBV7-6,TRBJ2-6,16,NA,NA,CASSLNMGSGANVLTF,TGTGCCAGCAGCTTAAACATGGGCTCTGGGGCCAACGTCCTGACTTTC
TRBV14,TRBJ1-4,17,NA,NA,CASSQEKGTSTNEKLFF,TGTGCCAGCAGCCAAGAAAAAGGGACCTCAACTAATGAAAAACTGTTTTTT
TRBV27,TRBJ2-2,14,NA,NA,CASSWKEFTGELFF,TGTGCCAGCAGTTGGAAGGAGTTCACCGGGGAGCTGTTTTTT
TRBV5-6,TRBJ2-7,14,NA,NA,CASSLWGASYEQYF,TGTGCCAGCAGCTTGTGGGGGGCCTCCTACGAGCAGTACTTC
TRBV6-6,TRBJ1-6,13,NA,NA,CASIRDTNSPLHF,TGTGCCAGCATCCGGGACACCAATTCACCCCTCCACTTT
TRBV19,TRBJ2-2,17,TRBD2,NA,CASSSRTSGGGTGELFF,TGTGCCAGTAGTTCCCGGACTAGCGGGGGTGGGACCGGGGAGCTGTTTTTT
TRBV6-6,TRBJ2-5,13,NA,NA,CASSYGGAETQYF,TGTGCCAGCAGTTACGGCGGGGCAGAGACCCAGTACTTC
TRBV19,TRBJ2-7,14,TRBD1,few,CASSTGTESYEQYF,TGTGCCAGTAGTACCGGGACAGAGTCCTACGAGCAGTACTTC
TRBV4-3,TRBJ2-5,15,NA,NA,CASSQDSGSQETQYF,TGCGCCAGCAGCCAAGATTCGGGCAGTCAAGAGACCCAGTACTTC
TRBV11-3,TRBJ2-7,15,TRBD1,few,CASSLEGQYFYEQYF,TGTGCCAGCAGCTTAGAGGGACAGTACTTCTACGAGCAGTACTTC
TRBV10-1,TRBJ2-7,17,TRBD1,NA,CASSEPSHGTGPYEQYF,TGCGCCAGCAGTGAGCCCTCTCATGGGACAGGGCCCTACGAGCAGTACTTC